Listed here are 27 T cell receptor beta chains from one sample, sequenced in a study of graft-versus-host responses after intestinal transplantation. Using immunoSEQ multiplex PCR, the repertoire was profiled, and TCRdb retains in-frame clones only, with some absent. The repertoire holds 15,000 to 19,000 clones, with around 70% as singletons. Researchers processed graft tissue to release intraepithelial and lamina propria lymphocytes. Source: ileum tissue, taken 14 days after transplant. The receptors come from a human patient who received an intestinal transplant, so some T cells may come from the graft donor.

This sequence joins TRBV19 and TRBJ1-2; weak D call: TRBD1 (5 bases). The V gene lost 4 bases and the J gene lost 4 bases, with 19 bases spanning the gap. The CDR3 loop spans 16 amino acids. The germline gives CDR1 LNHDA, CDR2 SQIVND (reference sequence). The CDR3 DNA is TGTGCCAGTAGTACCCGTCCACGGGGGGGGAGCTATGGCTACACCTTC. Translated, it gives CASSTRPRGGSYGYTF.

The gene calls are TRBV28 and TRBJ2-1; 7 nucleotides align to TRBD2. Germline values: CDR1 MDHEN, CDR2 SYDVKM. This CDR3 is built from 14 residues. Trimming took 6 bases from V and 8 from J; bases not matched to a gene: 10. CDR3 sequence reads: CASRPLRGVHEQFF. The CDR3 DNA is TGTGCCAGCAGGCCCCTTCGGGGGGTCCATGAGCAGTTCTTC.

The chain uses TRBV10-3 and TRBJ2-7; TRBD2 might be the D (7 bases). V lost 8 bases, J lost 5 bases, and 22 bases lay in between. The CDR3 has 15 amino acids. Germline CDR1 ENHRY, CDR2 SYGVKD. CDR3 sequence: CAIGRGMQGNDEQYF. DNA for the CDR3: TGTGCCATCGGGAGGGGGATGCAGGGCAACGACGAGCAGTACTTC.

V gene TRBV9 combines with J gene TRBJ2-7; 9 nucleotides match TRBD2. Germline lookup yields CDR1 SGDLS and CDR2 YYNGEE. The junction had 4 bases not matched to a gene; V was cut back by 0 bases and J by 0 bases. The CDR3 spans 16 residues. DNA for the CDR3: TGTGCCAGCAGCGTAGCCGGGACTAGCAACTCCTACGAGCAGTACTTC. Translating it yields CASSVAGTSNSYEQYF.

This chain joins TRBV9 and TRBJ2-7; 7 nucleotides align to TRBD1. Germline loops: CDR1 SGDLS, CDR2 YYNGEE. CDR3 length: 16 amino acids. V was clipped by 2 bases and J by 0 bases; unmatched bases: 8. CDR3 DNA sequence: TGTGCCAGCAGCGTCGACGCGACAGGGAGCTCCTACGAGCAGTACTTC. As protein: CASSVDATGSSYEQYF. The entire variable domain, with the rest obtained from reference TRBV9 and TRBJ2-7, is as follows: DSGVTQTPKHLITATGQRVTLRCSPRSGDLSVYWYQQSLDQGLQFLIQYYNGEERAKGNILERFSAQQFPDLHSELNLSSLELGDSALYFCASSVDATGSSYEQYFGPGTRLTVT.

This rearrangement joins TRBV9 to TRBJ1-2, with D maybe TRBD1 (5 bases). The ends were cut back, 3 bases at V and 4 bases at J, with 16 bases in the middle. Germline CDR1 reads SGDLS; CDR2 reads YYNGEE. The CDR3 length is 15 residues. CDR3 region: CASSGFDSFLYGYTF. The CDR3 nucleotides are TGTGCCAGCAGCGGGTTTGACAGCTTCCTCTATGGCTACACCTTC.

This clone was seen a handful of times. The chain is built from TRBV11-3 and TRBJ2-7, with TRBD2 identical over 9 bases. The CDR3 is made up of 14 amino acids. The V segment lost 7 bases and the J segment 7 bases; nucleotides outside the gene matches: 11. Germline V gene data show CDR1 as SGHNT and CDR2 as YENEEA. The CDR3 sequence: CASKRLAATGEQYF. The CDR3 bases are TGTGCCAGCAAGCGACTAGCGGCAACGGGGGAGCAGTACTTC.

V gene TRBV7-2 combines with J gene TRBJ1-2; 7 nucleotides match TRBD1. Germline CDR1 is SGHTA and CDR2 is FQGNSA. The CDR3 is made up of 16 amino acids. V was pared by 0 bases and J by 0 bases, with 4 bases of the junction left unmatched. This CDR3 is CASSLAGGETNYGYTF. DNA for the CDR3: TGTGCCAGCAGCTTAGCAGGGGGCGAGACTAACTATGGCTACACCTTC.

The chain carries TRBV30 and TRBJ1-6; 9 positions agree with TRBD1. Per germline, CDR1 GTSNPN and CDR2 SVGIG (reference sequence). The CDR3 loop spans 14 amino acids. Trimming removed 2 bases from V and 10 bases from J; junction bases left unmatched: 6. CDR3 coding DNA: TGTGCCTGGAGTCCTGGACAGGGGTTCTCACCCCTCCACTTT. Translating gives CAWSPGQGFSPLHF.

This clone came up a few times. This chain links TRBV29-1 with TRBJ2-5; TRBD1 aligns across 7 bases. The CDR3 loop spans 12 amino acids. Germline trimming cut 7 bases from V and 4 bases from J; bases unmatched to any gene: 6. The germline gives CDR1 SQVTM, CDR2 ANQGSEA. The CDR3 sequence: CSAHGTVETQYF. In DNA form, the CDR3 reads TGCAGCGCCCACGGGACAGTAGAGACCCAGTACTTC.

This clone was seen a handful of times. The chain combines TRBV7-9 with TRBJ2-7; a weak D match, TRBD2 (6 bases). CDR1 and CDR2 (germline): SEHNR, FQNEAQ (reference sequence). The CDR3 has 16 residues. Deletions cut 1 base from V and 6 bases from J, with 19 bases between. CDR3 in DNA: TGTGCCAGCAGCTTAGGTAGAGGGATTGTCGGGGGCGAGCAGTACTTC. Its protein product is CASSLGRGIVGGEQYF.

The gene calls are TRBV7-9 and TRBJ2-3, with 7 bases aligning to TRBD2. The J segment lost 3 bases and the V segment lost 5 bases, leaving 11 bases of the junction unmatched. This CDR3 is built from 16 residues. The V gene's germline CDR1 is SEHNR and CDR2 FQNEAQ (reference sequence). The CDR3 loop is CASSPFEAGATDTQYF. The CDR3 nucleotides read TGTGCCAGCAGCCCCTTTGAGGCGGGAGCAACAGATACGCAGTATTTT.

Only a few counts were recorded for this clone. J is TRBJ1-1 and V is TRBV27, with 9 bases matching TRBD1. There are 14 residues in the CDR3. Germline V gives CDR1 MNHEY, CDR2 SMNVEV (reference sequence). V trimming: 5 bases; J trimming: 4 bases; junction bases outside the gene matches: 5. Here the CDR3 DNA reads TGTGCCAGCAGTCTCGACAGGGGGGTCACTGAAGCTTTCTTT. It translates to CASSLDRGVTEAFF.

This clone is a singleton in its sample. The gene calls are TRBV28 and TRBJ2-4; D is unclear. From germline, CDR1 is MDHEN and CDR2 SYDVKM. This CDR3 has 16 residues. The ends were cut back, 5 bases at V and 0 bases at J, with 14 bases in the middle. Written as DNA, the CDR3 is TGTGCCAGCAGTGCCCGCCTACTACTAGCCAAAAACATTCAGTACTTC. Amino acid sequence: CASSARLLLAKNIQYF. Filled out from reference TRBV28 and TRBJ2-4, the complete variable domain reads DVKVTQSSRYLVKRTGEKVFLECVQDMDHENMFWYRQDPGLGLRLIYFSYDVKMKEKGDIPEGYSVSREKKERFSLILESASTNQTSMYLCASSARLLLAKNIQYFGAGTRLSVL.

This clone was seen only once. CDR3 sequence reads: CASSPVGGTEAFF. The DNA of the CDR3 is TGCGCCAGCAGTCCAGTTGGGGGAACTGAAGCTTTCTTT. J is TRBJ1-1 and V is TRBV4-1; the D gene is possibly TRBD1 (5 bases). This CDR3 is 13 amino acids long. The germline V gene encodes CDR1 MGHRA and CDR2 YSYEKL. The V end lost 6 bases, the J end lost 5 bases, and 13 bases lay between the germline ends.

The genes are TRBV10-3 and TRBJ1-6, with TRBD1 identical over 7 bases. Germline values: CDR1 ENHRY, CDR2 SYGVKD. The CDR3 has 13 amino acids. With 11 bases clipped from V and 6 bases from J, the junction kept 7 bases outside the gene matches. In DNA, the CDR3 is TGTGCCCAAAGGGACAGTTTTAATTCACCCCTCCACTTT. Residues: CAQRDSFNSPLHF.

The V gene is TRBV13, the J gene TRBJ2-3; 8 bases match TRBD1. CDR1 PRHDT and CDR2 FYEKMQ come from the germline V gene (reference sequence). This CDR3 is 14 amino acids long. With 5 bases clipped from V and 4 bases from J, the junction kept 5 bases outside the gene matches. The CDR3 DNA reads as TGTGCCAGCAGCCGACGACAGGGGTCAGATACGCAGTATTTT. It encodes CASSRRQGSDTQYF. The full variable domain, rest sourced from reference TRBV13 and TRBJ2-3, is AAGVIQSPRHLIKEKRETATLKCYPIPRHDTVYWYQQGPGQDPQFLISFYEKMQSDKGSIPDRFSAQQFSDYHSELNMSSLELGDSALYFCASSRRQGSDTQYFGPGTRLTVL.

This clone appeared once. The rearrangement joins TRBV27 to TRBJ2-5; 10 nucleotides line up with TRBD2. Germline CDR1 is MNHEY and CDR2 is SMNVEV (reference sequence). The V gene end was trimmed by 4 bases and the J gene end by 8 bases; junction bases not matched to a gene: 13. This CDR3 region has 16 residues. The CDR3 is CASSSPTSGHPGTQYF. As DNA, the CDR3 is TGTGCCAGCAGTTCTCCGACTAGCGGGCACCCTGGAACCCAGTACTTC.

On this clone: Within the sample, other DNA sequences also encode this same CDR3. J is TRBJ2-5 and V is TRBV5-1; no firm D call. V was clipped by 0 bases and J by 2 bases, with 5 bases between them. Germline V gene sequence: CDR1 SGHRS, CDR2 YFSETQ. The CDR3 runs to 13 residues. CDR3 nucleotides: TGCGCCAGCAGCTTGGGCCTGCAAGAGACCCAGTACTTC. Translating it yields CASSLGLQETQYF.

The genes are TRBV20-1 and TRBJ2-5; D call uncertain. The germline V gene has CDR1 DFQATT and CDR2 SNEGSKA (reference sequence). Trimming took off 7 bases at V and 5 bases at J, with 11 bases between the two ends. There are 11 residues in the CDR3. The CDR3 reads CSGGLRETQYF. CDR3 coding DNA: TGCAGTGGCGGTTTAAGGGAGACCCAGTACTTC.

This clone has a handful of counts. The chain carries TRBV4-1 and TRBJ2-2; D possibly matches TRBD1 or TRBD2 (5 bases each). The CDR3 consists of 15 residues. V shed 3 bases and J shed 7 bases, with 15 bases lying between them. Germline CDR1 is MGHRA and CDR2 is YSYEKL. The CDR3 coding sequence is TGCGCCAGCAGCCAGGGGCGGGTGCGCGTCGGGGAGCTGTTTTTT. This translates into CASSQGRVRVGELFF.

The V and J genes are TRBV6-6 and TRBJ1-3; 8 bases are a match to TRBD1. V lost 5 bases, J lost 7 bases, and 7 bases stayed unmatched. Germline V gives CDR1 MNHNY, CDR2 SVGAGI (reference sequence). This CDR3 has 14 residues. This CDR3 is CASSPRTGWNTIYF. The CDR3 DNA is TGTGCCAGCAGTCCCCGGACAGGGTGGAACACCATATATTTT.

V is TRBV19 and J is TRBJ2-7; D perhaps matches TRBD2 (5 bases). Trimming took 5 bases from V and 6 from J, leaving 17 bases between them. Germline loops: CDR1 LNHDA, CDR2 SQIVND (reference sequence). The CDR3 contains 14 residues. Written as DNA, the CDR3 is TGTGCCAGTAGTTGGACGGGCTTAGAGGGCGAGCAGTACTTC. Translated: CASSWTGLEGEQYF.

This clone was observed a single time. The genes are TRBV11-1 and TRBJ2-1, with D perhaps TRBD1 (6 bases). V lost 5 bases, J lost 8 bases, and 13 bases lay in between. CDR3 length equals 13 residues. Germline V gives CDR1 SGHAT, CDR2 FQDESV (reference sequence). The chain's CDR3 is CASSASGAYEQFF. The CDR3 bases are TGTGCCAGCAGCGCGTCAGGGGCCTATGAGCAGTTCTTC.

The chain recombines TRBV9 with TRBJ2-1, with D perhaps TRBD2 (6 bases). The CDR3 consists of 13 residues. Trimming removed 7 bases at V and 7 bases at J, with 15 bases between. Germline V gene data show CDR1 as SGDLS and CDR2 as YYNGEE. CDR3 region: CASGVGGLNEQFF. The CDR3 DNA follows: TGTGCCAGCGGGGTGGGAGGCCTTAATGAGCAGTTCTTC.

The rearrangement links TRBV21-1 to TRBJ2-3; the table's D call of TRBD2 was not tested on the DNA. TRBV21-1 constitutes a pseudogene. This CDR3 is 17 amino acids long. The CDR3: CASSRTGTSGRTDTQYF. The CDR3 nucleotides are TGTGCCAGCAGCAGGACCGGGACTAGCGGGCGCACAGATACGCAGTATTTT.

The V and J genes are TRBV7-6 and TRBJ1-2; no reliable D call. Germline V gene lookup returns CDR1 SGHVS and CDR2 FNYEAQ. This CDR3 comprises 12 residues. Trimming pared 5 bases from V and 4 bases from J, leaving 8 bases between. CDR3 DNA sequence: TGTGCCAGCAGCCGGACGACCTATGGCTACACCTTC. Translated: CASSRTTYGYTF.